These 23 T cell receptor beta chains originate from one sample sequenced in a study of blood T cell repertoires in COVID-19. Assay: immunoSEQ multiplex PCR; the TCRdb copy retains only in-frame clones and omits some. The sample lists 200,000 to 250,000 clones, less than 85% seen once, with under 5.5% in the top ten. The sample consisted of peripheral blood. All receptors come from a woman older than 75 with active or convalescent COVID-19.

The chain recombines TRBV19 with TRBJ1-5; D is ambiguous. This CDR3 contains 15 residues. CDR1 is LNHDA, CDR2 SQIVND, per germline (reference sequence). Deletions cut 5 bases from V and 0 bases from J, with 11 bases between. The CDR3 loop is CASSPVGHSNQPQHF. The CDR3, as DNA: TGTGCCAGTAGTCCCGTGGGCCATAGCAATCAGCCCCAGCATTTT.

The J gene is TRBJ1-5, the V gene TRBV2; D perhaps matches TRBD1 (6 bases). Trimming removed 6 bases from V and 2 bases from J, with 8 bases in between. The CDR3 consists of 13 residues. Germline V gene lookup returns CDR1 SNHLY and CDR2 FYNNEI. CDR3 amino acids: CASRDSGNQPQHF. Here the CDR3 DNA reads TGTGCCAGCAGGGACAGCGGCAATCAGCCCCAGCATTTT.

This chain connects TRBV5-4 to TRBJ1-1, with 7 bases matching TRBD1. Trimming removed 4 bases from V and 1 base from J; junction bases left unmatched: 10. This CDR3 comprises 16 residues. CDR1 is SGHNT, CDR2 YYREEE, per germline (reference sequence). This CDR3 is CASSLRTGPGNTEAFF. The CDR3 coding sequence is TGTGCCAGCAGCCTCCGGACAGGTCCGGGGAACACTGAAGCTTTCTTT.

The rearrangement joins TRBV4-2 to TRBJ2-7; D is possibly TRBD1 (5 bases). V was shortened by 4 bases and J by 2 bases, with 9 bases between the two germline ends. Germline CDR1 LGHNA, CDR2 YNFKEQ. CDR3 size: 13 residues. CDR3 residues: CASSPTGPYEQYF. The CDR3 DNA sequence: TGTGCCAGCAGCCCTACAGGTCCCTACGAGCAGTACTTC.

The chain couples TRBV19 to TRBJ1-6; D unclear. With 2 bases removed from V and 18 bases from J, the gap between germline ends came to 14 bases. CDR1 LNHDA and CDR2 SQIVND come from the germline V gene (reference sequence). CDR3 length: 12 residues. CDR3 sequence: CASSIPDGERHF. The CDR3 DNA reads as TGTGCCAGTAGTATACCCGACGGGGAGCGCCACTTT. The variable domain in full, with the rest retrieved from reference TRBV19 and TRBJ1-6, is DGGITQSPKYLFRKEGQNVTLSCEQNLNHDAMYWYRQDPGQGLRLIYYSQIVNDFQKGDIAEGYSVSREKKESFPLTVTSAQKNPTAFYLCASSIPDGERHFGNGTRLTVT.

V is TRBV4-2 and J is TRBJ1-4, with D possibly TRBD1 on 6 matching bases. Trimming took 0 bases from V and 1 from J, leaving 12 bases between them. Germline V gene data show CDR1 as LGHNA and CDR2 as YNFKEQ. CDR3 length: 17 residues. The CDR3 bases are TGTGCCAGCAGCCAAGAGATGACAGGAGGAACTAATGAAAAACTGTTTTTT. Protein: CASSQEMTGGTNEKLFF.

The CDR3: CAWSWDSSETQYF. CDR3 sequence (DNA): TGTGCCTGGAGTTGGGACAGTTCGGAGACCCAGTACTTC. The rearrangement joins TRBV30 to TRBJ2-5; 7 bases align to TRBD1. Germline CDR1 is GTSNPN and CDR2 is SVGIG (reference sequence). The V and J ends lost 2 bases and 5 bases, in that order; junction bases with no gene match: 5. The CDR3 has 13 amino acids. The complete variable domain, with remaining parts taken from reference TRBV30 and TRBJ2-5, reads SQTIHQWPATLVQPVGSPLSLECTVEGTSNPNLYWYRQAAGRGLQLLFYSVGIGQISSEVPQNLSASRPQDRQFILSSKKLLLSDSGFYLCAWSWDSSETQYFGPGTRLLVL.

This clone was detected only once. The chain links TRBV27 to TRBJ1-1; D is undetermined. The CDR3 is made up of 14 amino acids. Germline-derived CDR1 and CDR2 are MNHEY and SMNVEV (reference sequence). Trimming shortened V by 2 bases and J by 3 bases, and 10 bases separated the two germline ends. CDR3 sequence: CASSLVRQDTEAFF. DNA of the CDR3: TGTGCCAGCAGTTTAGTGCGCCAGGACACTGAAGCTTTCTTT.

The chain is built from TRBV11-2 and TRBJ2-7, with D possibly TRBD2 on 5 matching bases. This CDR3 contains 11 residues. Trimming left V 6 bases short and J 7 bases short, with 10 bases between. Germline CDR1 is SGHAT and CDR2 is FQNNGV. CDR3 sequence: CASRSTREQYF. As DNA, the CDR3 is TGTGCCAGCAGGTCAACTAGGGAGCAGTACTTC.

V and J are TRBV3-1 (or the pseudogene TRBV3-2) and TRBJ1-4; D gene uncertain. V lost 1 base and J 5 bases, leaving 11 bases between the germline ends. The CDR3 spans 15 residues. CDR1 is LGHDT and CDR2 is YNNKEL in the germline V gene (reference sequence). CDR3 in amino acids: CASSQVIYGNEKLFF. CDR3 DNA sequence: TGTGCCAGCAGCCAAGTTATTTACGGGAATGAAAAACTGTTTTTT.

The table lists this clone with many counts. The V gene is TRBV20-1, the J gene TRBJ1-1, with D tentatively TRBD1 (5 bases). From germline, CDR1 is DFQATT and CDR2 SNEGSKA (reference sequence). The V end lost 3 bases, the J end lost 1 base, and 12 bases lay between the germline ends. The CDR3 runs 14 residues. CDR3 region: CSASSVGRNTEAFF. In DNA form, the CDR3 reads TGCAGTGCTAGTTCGGTGGGGCGGAACACTGAAGCTTTCTTT.

V usage is TRBV30 and J usage is TRBJ1-1; D may be TRBD1 (5 bases). Trimming left V 5 bases short and J 11 bases short, with 21 bases between. The CDR3 runs to 13 residues. The V gene's germline CDR1 is GTSNPN and CDR2 SVGIG (reference sequence). This CDR3 reads CAWANQGGGRAFF. DNA for the CDR3: TGTGCCTGGGCAAACCAGGGAGGCGGGAGGGCTTTCTTT.

CDR3 DNA sequence: TGTGCCAGCAGTGAAGGGGGACAGTACACTGAAGCTTTCTTT. Translation gives CASSEGGQYTEAFF. The chain combines TRBV6-1 with TRBJ1-1; 7 bases are a match to TRBD1. Germline-derived CDR1 and CDR2 are MNHNS and SASEGT. Losses at the gene ends were 1 base for V and 3 bases for J; bases not matched to a gene: 2. The CDR3 runs to 14 residues.

The V gene is TRBV28, the J gene TRBJ1-3; no reliable D call. V was clipped by 6 bases and J by 3 bases, with 9 bases between them. Germline V CDR1 and CDR2: MDHEN, SYDVKM. CDR3 length: 13 amino acids. The CDR3 DNA follows: TGTGCCAGCAGCCCCCACTTTGGAAACACCATATATTTT. This gives the protein CASSPHFGNTIYF.

The chain links TRBV7-2 to TRBJ2-1; 9 bases align to TRBD1. CDR3 size: 15 residues. Germline-derived CDR1 and CDR2 are SGHTA and FQGNSA. The trim removed 5 bases at V and 7 bases at J, leaving 9 bases unmatched. CDR3 DNA sequence: TGTGCCAGCAGCCGCGACAGGGGGAGTGCGAATGAGCAGTTCTTC. Translating it yields CASSRDRGSANEQFF.

The chain links TRBV10-3 to TRBJ2-6, with D perhaps TRBD1 (6 bases). Germline CDR1 is ENHRY and CDR2 is SYGVKD. V lost 8 bases to trimming and J lost 0 bases, with 17 bases between them. This CDR3 comprises 17 residues. The CDR3 DNA is TGTGCCATCGGGAGACAGGAAATTAGCTCTGGGGCCAACGTCCTGACTTTC. Protein sequence: CAIGRQEISSGANVLTF.

V is TRBV6-1 and J is TRBJ1-5; 9 nucleotides match TRBD1. Germline-derived CDR1 and CDR2 are MNHNS and SASEGT. V trimming: 3 bases; J trimming: 10 bases; junction bases outside the gene matches: 10. The CDR3 totals 15 residues. The CDR3 DNA follows: TGTGCCAGCAGTGATGGAGGGACAGGGTATTTACCCCAGCATTTT. Protein product: CASSDGGTGYLPQHF.

The chain has TRBV10-3 and TRBJ1-1; TRBD1 might be the D (5 bases). The germline CDR1 and CDR2 sequences are ENHRY and SYGVKD. Trimming took off 6 bases at V and 8 bases at J, with 13 bases between the two ends. The length of the CDR3 is 12 residues. For the CDR3, the DNA is TGTGCCATCAGGGAGACAGCCTACGAAGCTTTCTTT. Protein: CAIRETAYEAFF.

As for this clone: This sample also contains other DNA sequences that code for the same CDR3. CDR3 amino acids: CASSPPGNYGYTF. For the CDR3, the DNA is TGTGCCAGCAGCCCCCCAGGGAACTATGGCTACACCTTC. This sequence joins TRBV3-1 (or the pseudogene TRBV3-2) and TRBJ1-2, with TRBD1 as a possible D gene (5 bases). From germline, CDR1 is LGHDT and CDR2 YNNKEL (reference sequence). Trimming cost V 4 bases and J 2 bases, with 8 bases left between them. The CDR3 extends over 13 amino acids.

The V and J genes are TRBV30 and TRBJ2-2, with 12 nucleotides matching TRBD2. The ends lost 3 bases at V and 0 bases at J; junction bases unmatched: 5. The CDR3 sequence is 17 residues long. CDR1 is GTSNPN and CDR2 is SVGIG in the germline V gene (reference sequence). CDR3 nucleotides: TGTGCCTGGAGGTCTAGCGGGGGGGTGTCGAACACCGGGGAGCTGTTTTTT. It specifies CAWRSSGGVSNTGELFF.

The gene calls are TRBV18 and TRBJ2-1; 13 bases fit TRBD2. The V gene end was trimmed by 5 bases and the J gene end by 8 bases; junction bases not matched to a gene: 9. The CDR3 is 16 residues long. CDR1 and CDR2 (germline): KGHSH, LQKENI. Written as DNA, the CDR3 is TGTGCCAGCTCATCCGAAACTAGCGGGGGGGTAGATGAGCAGTTCTTC. Translation gives CASSSETSGGVDEQFF.

The chain employs TRBV12-5 and TRBJ2-1, with 10 bases fitting TRBD1. The germline V gene has CDR1 LGHNT and CDR2 FRNRAP. With V trimmed by 7 bases and J by 5 bases, 14 bases remained unmatched. This CDR3 spans 17 amino acids. CDR3 nucleotide sequence: TGTGCTAGTGCCAACGAAGGCGCGGGGACAGGGGACAATGAGCAGTTCTTC. Translation gives CASANEGAGTGDNEQFF.

This clone was counted only a few times. The rearrangement links TRBV2 to TRBJ1-2; TRBD1 is a possible D gene (6 bases). The CDR3 consists of 16 residues. CDR1 and CDR2 from the germline V gene are SNHLY and FYNNEI. The V end was cut by 2 bases, the J end by 5 bases, with 18 bases between. The CDR3 spells CASSETSRGSYYGYTF. CDR3 sequence (DNA): TGTGCCAGCAGTGAAACATCCAGGGGAAGTTATTATGGCTACACCTTC.